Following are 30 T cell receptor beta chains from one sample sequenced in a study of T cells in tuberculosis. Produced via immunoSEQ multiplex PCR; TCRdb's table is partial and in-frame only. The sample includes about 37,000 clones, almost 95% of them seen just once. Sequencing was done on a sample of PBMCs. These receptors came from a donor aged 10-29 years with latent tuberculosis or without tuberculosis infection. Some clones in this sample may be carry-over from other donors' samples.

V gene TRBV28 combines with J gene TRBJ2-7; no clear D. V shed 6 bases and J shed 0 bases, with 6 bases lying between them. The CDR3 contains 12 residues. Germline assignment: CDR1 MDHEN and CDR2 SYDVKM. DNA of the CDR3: TGTGCCAGCAGCGACACCTCCTACGAGCAGTACGTC. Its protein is CASSDTSYEQYV.

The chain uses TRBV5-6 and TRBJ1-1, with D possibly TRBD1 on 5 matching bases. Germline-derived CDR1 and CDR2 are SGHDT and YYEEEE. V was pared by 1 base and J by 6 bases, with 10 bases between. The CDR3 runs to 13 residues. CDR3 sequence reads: CASSLIQGSEAFF. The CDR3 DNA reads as TGTGCCAGCAGCTTGATCCAGGGCTCTGAAGCTTTCTTT. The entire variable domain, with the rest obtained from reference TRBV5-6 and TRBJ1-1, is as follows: DAGVTQSPTHLIKTRGQQVTLRCSPKSGHDTVSWYQQALGQGPQFIFQYYEEEERQRGNFPDRFSGHQFPNYSSELNVNALLLGDSALYLCASSLIQGSEAFFGQGTRLTVV.

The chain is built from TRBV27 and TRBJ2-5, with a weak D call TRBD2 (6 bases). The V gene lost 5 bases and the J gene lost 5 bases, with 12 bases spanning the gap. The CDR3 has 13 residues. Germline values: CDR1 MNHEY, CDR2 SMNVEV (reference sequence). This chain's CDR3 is CASSVLARETQYF. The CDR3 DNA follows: TGTGCCAGCAGTGTTCTAGCGAGGGAGACCCAGTACTTC.

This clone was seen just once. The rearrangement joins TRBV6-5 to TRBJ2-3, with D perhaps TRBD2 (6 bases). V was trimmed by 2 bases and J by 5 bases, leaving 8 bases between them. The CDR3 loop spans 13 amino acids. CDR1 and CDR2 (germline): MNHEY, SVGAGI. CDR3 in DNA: TGTGCCAGCAGTTACAGGGAGGTAGATACGCAGTATTTT. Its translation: CASSYREVDTQYF.

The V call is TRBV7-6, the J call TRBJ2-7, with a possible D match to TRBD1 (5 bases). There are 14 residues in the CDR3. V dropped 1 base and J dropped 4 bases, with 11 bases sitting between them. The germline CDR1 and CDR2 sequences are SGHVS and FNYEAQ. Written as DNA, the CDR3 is TGTGCCAGCAGCTTAGGTAACGCAGGGTACGAGCAGTACTTC. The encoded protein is CASSLGNAGYEQYF.

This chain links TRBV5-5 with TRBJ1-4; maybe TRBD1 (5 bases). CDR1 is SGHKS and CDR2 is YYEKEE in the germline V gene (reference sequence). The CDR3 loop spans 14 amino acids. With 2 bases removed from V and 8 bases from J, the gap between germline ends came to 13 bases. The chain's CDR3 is CASSFQGLEEKLFF. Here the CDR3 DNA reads TGTGCCAGCAGCTTTCAGGGATTGGAAGAAAAACTGTTTTTT.

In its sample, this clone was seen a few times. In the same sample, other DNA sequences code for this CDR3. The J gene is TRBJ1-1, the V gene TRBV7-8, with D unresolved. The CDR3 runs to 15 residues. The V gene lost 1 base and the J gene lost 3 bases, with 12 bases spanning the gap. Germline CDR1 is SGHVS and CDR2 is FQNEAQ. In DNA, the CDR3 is TGTGCCAGCAGCTTAGAGGCAGGATGGGACACTGAAGCTTTCTTT. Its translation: CASSLEAGWDTEAFF.

CDR3 coding DNA: TGTGCCAGCAGTTTAACAGGGCCCTATCAGCCCCAGCATTTT. Translating gives CASSLTGPYQPQHF. The rearrangement joins TRBV27 to TRBJ1-5; weak D call: TRBD1 (6 bases). Germline V gene sequence: CDR1 MNHEY, CDR2 SMNVEV (reference sequence). This CDR3 comprises 14 residues. V dropped 2 bases and J dropped 5 bases, with 10 bases sitting between them.

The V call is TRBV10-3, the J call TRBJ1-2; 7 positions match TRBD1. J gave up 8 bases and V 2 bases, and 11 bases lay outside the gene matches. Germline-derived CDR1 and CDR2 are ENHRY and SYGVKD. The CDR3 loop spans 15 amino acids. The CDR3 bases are TGTGCCATCAGTGAGCCGGAGGAGGGGGCGAAGGGCTACACCTTC. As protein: CAISEPEEGAKGYTF.

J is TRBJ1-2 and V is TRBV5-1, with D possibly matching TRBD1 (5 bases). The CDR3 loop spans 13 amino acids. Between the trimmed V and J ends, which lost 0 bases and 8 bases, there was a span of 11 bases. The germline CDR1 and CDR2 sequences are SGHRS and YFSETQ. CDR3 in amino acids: CASSLGGDRGYTF. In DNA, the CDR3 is TGCGCCAGCAGCTTGGGCGGGGACCGGGGCTACACCTTC.

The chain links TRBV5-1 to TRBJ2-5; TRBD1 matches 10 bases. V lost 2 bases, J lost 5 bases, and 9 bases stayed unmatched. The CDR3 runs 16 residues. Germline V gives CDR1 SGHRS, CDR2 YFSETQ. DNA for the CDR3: TGCGCCAGCAGCTTAACCACCGGGACAGGGGAGGAGACCCAGTACTTC. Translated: CASSLTTGTGEETQYF.

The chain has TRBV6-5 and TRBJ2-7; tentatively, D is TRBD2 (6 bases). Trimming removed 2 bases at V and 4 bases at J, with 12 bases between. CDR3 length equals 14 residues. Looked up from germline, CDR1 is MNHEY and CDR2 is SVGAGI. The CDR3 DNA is TGTGCCAGCAGTTACCGCCCTGGGGGGTACGAGCAGTACGTC. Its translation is CASSYRPGGYEQYV.

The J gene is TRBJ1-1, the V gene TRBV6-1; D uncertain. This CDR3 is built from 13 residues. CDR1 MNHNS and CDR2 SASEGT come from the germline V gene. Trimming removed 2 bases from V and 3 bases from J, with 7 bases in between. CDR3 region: CASSEPGDTEAFF. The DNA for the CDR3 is TGTGCCAGCAGTGAACCGGGAGACACTGAAGCTTTCTTT.

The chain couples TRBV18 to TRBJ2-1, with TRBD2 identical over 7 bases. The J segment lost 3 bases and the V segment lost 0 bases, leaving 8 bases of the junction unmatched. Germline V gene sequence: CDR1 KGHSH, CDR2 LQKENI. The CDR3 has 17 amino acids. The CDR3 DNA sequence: TGTGCCAGCTCACCACCATTAAGGGACTACTACTACAATGAGCAGTTCTTC. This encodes CASSPPLRDYYYNEQFF.

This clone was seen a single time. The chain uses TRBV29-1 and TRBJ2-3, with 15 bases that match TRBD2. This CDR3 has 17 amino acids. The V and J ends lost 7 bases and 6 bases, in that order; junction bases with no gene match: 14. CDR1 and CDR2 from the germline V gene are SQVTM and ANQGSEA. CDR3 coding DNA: TGCAGCGCCGAAGGGACTAGCGGGGGGCCGTCCAGGGATACGCAGTATTTT. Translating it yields CSAEGTSGGPSRDTQYF.

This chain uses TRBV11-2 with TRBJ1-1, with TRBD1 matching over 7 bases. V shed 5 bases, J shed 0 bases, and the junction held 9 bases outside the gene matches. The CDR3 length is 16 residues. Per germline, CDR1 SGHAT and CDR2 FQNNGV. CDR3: CASSSLRGHMNTEAFF. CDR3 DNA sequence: TGTGCCAGCAGCAGCTTAAGGGGGCACATGAACACTGAAGCTTTCTTT.

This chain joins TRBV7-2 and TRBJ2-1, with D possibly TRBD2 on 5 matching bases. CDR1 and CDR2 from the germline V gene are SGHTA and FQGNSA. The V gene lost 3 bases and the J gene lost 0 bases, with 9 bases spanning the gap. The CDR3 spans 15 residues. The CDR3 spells CASSFAGNSYNEQFF. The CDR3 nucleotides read TGTGCCAGCAGCTTTGCGGGTAACTCCTACAATGAGCAGTTCTTC.

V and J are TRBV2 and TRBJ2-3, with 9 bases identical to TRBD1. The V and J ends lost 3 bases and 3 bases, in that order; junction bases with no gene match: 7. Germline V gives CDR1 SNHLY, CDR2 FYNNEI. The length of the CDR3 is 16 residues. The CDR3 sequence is CASSEGRGQGTDTQYF. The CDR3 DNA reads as TGTGCCAGCAGTGAGGGTCGGGGACAGGGAACAGATACGCAGTATTTT.

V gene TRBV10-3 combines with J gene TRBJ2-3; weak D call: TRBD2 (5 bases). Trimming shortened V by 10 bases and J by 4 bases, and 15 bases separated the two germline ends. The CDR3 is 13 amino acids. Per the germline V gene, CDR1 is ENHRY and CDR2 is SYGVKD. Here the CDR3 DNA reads TGTGCCACCAGCGGAGTTCCCCCAGATACGCAGTATTTT. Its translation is CATSGVPPDTQYF.

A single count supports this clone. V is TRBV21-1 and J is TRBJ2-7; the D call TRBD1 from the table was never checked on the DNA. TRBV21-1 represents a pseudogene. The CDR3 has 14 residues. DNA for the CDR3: TGTGCCAGCAGCAAGATCAGGGTTAATTACGAGCAGTACGTC. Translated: CASSKIRVNYEQYV.

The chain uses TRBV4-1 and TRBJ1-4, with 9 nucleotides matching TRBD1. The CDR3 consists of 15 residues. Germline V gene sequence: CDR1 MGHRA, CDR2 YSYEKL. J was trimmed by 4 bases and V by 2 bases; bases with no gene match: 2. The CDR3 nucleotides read TGCGCCAGCAGCCAACGGGGACAGGGTAATGAAAAACTGTTTTTT. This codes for CASSQRGQGNEKLFF.

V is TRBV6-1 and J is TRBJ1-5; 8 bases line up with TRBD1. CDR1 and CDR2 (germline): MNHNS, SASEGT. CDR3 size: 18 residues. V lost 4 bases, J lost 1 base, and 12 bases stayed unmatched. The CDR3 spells CASSGYRGIRGSNQPQHF. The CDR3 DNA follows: TGTGCCAGCAGTGGGTACAGGGGGATTCGTGGAAGCAATCAGCCCCAGCATTTT.

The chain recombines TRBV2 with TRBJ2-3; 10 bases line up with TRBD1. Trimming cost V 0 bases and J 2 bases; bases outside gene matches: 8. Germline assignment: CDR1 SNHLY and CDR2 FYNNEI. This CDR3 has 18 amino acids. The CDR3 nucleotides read TGTGCCAGCAGTGAAGCGGCACCGGGACAGGGGCCCACAGATACGCAGTATTTT. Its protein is CASSEAAPGQGPTDTQYF.

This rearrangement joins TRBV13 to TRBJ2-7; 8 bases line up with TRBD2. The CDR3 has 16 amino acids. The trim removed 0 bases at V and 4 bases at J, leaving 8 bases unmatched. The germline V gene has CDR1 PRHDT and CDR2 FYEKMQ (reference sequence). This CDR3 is CASSLGRLAGFYEQYF. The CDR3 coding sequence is TGTGCCAGCAGCTTAGGAAGGTTAGCGGGGTTTTACGAGCAGTACTTC.

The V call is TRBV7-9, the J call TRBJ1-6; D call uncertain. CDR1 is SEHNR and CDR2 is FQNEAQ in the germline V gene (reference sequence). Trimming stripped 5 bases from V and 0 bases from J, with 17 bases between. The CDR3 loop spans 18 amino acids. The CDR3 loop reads CASSPPVVFSSYNSPLHF. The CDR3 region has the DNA TGTGCCAGCAGCCCTCCGGTCGTATTTAGCTCCTATAATTCACCCCTCCACTTT.

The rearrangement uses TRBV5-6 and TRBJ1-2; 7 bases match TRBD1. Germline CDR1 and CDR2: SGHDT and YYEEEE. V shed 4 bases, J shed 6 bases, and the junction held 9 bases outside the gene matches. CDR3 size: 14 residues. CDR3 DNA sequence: TGTGCCAGCAGCCTCTTGGCCAGGGGGGATGGCTACACCTTC. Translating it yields CASSLLARGDGYTF. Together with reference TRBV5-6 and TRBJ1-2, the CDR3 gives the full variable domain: DAGVTQSPTHLIKTRGQQVTLRCSPKSGHDTVSWYQQALGQGPQFIFQYYEEEERQRGNFPDRFSGHQFPNYSSELNVNALLLGDSALYLCASSLLARGDGYTFGSGTRLTVV.

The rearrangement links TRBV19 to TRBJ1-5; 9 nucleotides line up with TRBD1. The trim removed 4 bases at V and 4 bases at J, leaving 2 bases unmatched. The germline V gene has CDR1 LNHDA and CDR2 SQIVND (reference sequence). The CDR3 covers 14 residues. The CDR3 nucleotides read TGTGCCAGTAGTAGGACAGGGGTGAATCAGCCCCAGCATTTT. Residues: CASSRTGVNQPQHF.

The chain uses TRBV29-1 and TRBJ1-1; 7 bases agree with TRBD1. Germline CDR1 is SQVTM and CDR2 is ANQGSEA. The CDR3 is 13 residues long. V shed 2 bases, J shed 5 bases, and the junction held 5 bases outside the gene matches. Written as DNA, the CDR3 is TGCAGCGTTGAAAACCAGGGGGGAACTGAAGCTTTCTTT. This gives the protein CSVENQGGTEAFF.

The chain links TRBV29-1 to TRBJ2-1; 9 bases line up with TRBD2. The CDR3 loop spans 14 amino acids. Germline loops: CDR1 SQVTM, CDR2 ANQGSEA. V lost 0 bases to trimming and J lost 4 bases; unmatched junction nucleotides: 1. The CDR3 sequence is CSVEEGLAYNEQFF. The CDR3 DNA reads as TGCAGCGTTGAAGAGGGACTAGCATACAATGAGCAGTTCTTC.

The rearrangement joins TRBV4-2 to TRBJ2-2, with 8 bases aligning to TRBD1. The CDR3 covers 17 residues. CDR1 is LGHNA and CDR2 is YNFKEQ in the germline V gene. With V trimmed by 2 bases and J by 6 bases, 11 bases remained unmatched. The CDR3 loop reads CASSQREQGAFSGELFF. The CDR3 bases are TGTGCCAGCAGCCAAAGGGAGCAGGGGGCGTTTTCCGGGGAGCTGTTTTTT.